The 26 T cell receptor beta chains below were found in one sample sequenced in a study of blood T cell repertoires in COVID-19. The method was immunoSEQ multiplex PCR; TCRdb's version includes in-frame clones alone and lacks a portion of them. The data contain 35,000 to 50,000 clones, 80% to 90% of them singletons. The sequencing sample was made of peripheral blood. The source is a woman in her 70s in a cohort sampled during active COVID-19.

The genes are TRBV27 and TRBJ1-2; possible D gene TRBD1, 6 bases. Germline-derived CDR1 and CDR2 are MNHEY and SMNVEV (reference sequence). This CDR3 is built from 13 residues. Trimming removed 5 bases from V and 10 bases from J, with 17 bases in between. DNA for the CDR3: TGTGCCAGCAGTGCCCCAGGGGTGCTTGACTACACCTTC. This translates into CASSAPGVLDYTF.

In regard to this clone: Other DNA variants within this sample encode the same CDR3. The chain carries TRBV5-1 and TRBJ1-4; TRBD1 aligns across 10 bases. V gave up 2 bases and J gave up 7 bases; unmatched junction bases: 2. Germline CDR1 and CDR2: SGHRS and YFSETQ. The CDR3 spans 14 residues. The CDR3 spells CASSFGQGGEKLFF. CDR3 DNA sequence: TGCGCCAGCAGCTTCGGACAGGGGGGTGAAAAACTGTTTTTT.

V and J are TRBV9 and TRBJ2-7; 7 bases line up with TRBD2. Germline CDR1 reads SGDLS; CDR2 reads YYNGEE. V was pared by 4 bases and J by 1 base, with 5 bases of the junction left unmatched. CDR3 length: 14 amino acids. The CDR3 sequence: CASSPRTSSYEQYF. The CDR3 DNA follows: TGTGCCAGCAGCCCCCGGACTAGTTCCTACGAGCAGTACTTC.

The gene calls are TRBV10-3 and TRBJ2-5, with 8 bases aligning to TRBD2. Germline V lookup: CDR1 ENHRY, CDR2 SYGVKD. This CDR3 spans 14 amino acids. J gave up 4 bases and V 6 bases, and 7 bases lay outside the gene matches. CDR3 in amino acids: CAIRRAGVGETQYF. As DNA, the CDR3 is TGTGCCATCAGGAGAGCGGGAGTCGGAGAGACCCAGTACTTC.

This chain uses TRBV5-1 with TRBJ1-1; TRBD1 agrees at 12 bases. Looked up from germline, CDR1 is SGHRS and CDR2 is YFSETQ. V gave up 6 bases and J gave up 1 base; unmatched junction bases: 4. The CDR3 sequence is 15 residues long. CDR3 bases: TGCGCCAGCATGGGGGACAGGGGGCCGAACACTGAAGCTTTCTTT. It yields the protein CASMGDRGPNTEAFF.

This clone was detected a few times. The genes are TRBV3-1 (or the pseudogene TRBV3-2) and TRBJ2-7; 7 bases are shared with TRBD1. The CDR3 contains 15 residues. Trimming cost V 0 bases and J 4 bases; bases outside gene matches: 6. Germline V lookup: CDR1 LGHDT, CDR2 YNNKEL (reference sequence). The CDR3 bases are TGTGCCAGCAGCCAAGATCCGCAGGGACAGTACGAGCAGTACTTC. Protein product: CASSQDPQGQYEQYF.

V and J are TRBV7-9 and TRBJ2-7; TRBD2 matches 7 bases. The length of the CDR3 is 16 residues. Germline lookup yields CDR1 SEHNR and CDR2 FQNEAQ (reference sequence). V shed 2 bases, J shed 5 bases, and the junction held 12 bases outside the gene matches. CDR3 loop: CASSLLAEGPLDEQYF. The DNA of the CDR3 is TGTGCCAGCAGCTTACTAGCGGAAGGACCCTTGGACGAGCAGTACTTC.

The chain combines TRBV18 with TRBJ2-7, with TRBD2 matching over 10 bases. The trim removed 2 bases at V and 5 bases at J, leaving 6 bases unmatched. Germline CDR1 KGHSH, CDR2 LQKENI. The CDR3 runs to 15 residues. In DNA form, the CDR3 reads TGTGCCAGCTCACCAGCAGCGGGAGGGCCGAACGAGCAGTACTTC. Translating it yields CASSPAAGGPNEQYF.

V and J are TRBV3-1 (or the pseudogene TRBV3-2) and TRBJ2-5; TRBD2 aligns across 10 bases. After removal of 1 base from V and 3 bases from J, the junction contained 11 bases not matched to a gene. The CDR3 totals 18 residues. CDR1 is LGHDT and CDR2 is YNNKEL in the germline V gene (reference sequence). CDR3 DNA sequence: TGTGCCAGCAGCCAAGGCCCTAGCGGGGGTATATTTAAAGAGACCCAGTACTTC. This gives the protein CASSQGPSGGIFKETQYF.

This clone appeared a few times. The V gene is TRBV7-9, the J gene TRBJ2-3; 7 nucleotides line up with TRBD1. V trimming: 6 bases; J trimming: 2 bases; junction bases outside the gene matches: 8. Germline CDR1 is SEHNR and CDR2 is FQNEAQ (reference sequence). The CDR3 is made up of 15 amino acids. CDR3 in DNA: TGTGCCAGCAGGGAATCGGGACAGTCCACAGATACGCAGTATTTT. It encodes CASRESGQSTDTQYF.

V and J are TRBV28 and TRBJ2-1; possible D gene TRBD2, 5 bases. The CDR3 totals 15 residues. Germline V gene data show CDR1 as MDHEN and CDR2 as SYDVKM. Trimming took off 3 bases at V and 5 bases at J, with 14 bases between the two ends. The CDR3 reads CASSFGRRDNNEQFF. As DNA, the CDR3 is TGTGCCAGCAGTTTTGGGCGCCGGGATAACAATGAGCAGTTCTTC.

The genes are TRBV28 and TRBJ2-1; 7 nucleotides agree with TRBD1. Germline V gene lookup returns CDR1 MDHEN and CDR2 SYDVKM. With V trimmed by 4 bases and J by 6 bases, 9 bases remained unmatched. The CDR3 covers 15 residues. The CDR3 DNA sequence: TGTGCCAGCAGTTCCCTGGCAGGGGGTAGCAATGAGCAGTTCTTC. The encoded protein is CASSSLAGGSNEQFF.

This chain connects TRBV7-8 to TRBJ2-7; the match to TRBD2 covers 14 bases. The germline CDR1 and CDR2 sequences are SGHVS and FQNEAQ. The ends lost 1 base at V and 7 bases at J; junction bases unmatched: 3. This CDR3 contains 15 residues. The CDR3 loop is CASSLEGLAGDEQYF. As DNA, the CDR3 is TGTGCCAGCAGCTTAGAGGGACTAGCGGGAGATGAGCAGTACTTC.

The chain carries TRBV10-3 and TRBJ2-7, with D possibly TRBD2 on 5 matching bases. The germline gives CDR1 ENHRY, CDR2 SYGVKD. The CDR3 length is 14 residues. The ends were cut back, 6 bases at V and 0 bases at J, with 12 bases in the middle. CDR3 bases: TGTGCCATCAGGGACTTGACAAGCTCCTACGAGCAGTACTTC. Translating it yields CAIRDLTSSYEQYF.

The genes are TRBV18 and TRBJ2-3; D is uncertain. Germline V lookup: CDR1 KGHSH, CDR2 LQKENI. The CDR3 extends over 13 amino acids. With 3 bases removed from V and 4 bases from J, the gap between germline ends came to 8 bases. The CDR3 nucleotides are TGTGCCAGCTCACCGTTGAGGTCAGATACGCAGTATTTT. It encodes CASSPLRSDTQYF.

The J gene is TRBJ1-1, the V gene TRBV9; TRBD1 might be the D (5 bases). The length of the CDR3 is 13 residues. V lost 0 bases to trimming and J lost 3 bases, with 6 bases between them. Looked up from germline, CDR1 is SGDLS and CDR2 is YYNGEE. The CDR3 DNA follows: TGTGCCAGCAGCGTAGGGGGGGACACTGAAGCTTTCTTT. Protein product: CASSVGGDTEAFF.

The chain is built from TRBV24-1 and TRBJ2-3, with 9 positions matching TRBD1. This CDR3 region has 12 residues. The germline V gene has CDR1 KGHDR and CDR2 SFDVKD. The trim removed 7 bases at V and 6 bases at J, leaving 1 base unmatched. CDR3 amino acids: CATSGQGDTQYF. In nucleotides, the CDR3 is TGTGCCACCAGCGGACAGGGGGATACGCAGTATTTT.

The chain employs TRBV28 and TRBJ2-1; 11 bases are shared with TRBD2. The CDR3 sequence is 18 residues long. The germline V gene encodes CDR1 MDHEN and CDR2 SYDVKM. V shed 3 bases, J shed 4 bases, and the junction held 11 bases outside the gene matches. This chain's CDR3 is CASSFDRLAGRGYNEQFF. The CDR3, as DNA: TGTGCCAGCAGTTTCGACCGACTAGCGGGACGGGGATACAATGAGCAGTTCTTC.

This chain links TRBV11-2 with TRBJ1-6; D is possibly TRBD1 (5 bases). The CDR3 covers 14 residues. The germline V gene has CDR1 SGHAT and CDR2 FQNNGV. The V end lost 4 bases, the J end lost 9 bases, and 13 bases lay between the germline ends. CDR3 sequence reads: CASSSGLGGSPLHF. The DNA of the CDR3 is TGTGCCAGCAGCTCCGGGCTGGGGGGTTCACCCCTCCACTTT.

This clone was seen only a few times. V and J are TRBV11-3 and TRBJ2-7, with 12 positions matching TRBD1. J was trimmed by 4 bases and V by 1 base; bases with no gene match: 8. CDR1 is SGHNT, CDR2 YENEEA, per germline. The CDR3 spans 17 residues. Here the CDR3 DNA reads TGTGCCAGCAGCTTAGTAGGGACAGGGGGCGGAATATACGAGCAGTACTTC. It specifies CASSLVGTGGGIYEQYF.

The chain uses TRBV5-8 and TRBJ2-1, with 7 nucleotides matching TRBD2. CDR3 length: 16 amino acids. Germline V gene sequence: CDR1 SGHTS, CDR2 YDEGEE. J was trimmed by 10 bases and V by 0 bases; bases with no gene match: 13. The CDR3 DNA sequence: TGTGCCAGCAGCTTGGCTGGCGGGAGTCCGGGGCGGGAGCAGTTCTTC. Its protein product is CASSLAGGSPGREQFF.

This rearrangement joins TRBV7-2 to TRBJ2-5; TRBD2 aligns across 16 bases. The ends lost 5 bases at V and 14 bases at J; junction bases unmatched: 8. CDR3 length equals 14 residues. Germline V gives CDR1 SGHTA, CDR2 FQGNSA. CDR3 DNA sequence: TGTGCCAGCAGCCGCCCGGGACTAGCGGGAGGGCTCTACTTC. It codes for CASSRPGLAGGLYF.

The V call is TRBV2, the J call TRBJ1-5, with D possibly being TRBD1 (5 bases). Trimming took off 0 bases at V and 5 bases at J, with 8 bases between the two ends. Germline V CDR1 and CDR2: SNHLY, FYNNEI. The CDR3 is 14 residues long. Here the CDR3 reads CASSEAGGYQPQHF. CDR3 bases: TGTGCCAGCAGTGAAGCGGGGGGATATCAGCCCCAGCATTTT.

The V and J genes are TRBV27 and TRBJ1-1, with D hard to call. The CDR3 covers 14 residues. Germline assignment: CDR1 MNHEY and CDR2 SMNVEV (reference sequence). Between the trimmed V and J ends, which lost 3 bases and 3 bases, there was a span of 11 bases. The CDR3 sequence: CASSFQGRDTEAFF. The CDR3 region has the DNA TGTGCCAGCAGTTTTCAAGGGAGGGACACTGAAGCTTTCTTT.

In nucleotides, the CDR3 is TGTGCCAGCAGTTCTGGGACAGGGACGAGGCAGCCCCAGCATTTT. It codes for CASSSGTGTRQPQHF. The chain combines TRBV28 with TRBJ1-5; TRBD1 agrees at 9 bases. Germline assignment: CDR1 MDHEN and CDR2 SYDVKM. This CDR3 comprises 15 residues. V lost 4 bases, J lost 7 bases, and 8 bases stayed unmatched.

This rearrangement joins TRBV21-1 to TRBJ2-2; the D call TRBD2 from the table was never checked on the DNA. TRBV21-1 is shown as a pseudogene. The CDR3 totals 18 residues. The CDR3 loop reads CASSTQTSGRAEGGELFF. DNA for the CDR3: TGTGCCAGCAGCACCCAGACTAGCGGGAGGGCCGAGGGCGGGGAGCTGTTTTTT.